This T cell receptor (beta chain) came from a study of shared clonotypes between healthy human individuals. Everyone who donated was a Caucasian adult who lived in Nashville, Tennessee. Into CD45RA+ naive and CD45RA-negative memory subsets, the CD4+ cells were split. Whole-study results and caveats: Several donors held approximately 4.5% of naive CD4 clonotypes in common.

As to this clone: Its target is not known.

Measured with immunoSEQ multiplex PCR; TCRdb has only the in-frame clones, and not every one. In the table there are a few million clones, around 90% of which are singletons. Sequences were obtained from naive CD4+ T cells sorted from blood. Stated subset: CD45RA+ positively selected. This TCR came from a man aged 18-30 years in good health.

CDR3 coding DNA: TGTGCCTGGAGGGACAGGGCGGACGGGGAGCTGTTTTTT. This codes for CAWRDRADGELFF. V and J are TRBV30 and TRBJ2-2; 8 bases map to TRBD1. V shed 3 bases, J shed 7 bases, and the junction held 4 bases outside the gene matches. Germline V gene lookup returns CDR1 GTSNPN and CDR2 SVGIG (reference sequence). The CDR3 consists of 13 residues.